These 18 T cell receptor beta chains originate from one sample sequenced in a study of CD8 T cells in ankylosing spondylitis. TCRdb fed the 5' RACE reads into MiXCR, producing one record per CDR3 protein. The sample includes 200,000 to 250,000 distinct CDR3 sequences, around 10% of them seen just once. Sequences were obtained from blood, either unsorted or a sorted T cell fraction (not recorded which). All receptors come from a male donor with ankylosing spondylitis or in good health (not recorded which).

This chain connects TRBV3-1 to TRBJ1-1; D call uncertain. Trimming shortened V by 1 base and J by 0 bases, and 12 bases separated the two germline ends. CDR1 LGHDT and CDR2 YNNKEL come from the germline V gene (reference sequence). CDR3 length equals 16 residues. The CDR3 DNA follows: TGTGCCAGCAGCCAAGGGGCAAGGGCCTTGAACACTGAAGCTTTCTTT. It specifies CASSQGARALNTEAFF.

This clonotype has more than one count but fewer than ten. V gene TRBV4-2 combines with J gene TRBJ2-3; D uncertain. CDR1 is LGHNA, CDR2 YNFKEQ, per germline. The CDR3 has 15 amino acids. Trimming took off 0 bases at V and 0 bases at J, with 7 bases between the two ends. The CDR3 is CASSQDHRSTDTQYF. DNA of the CDR3: TGTGCCAGCAGCCAAGATCACCGGAGCACAGATACGCAGTATTTT.

The chain combines TRBV2 with TRBJ2-7, with D uncertain. Germline CDR1 is SNHLY and CDR2 is FYNNEI. V dropped 6 bases and J dropped 2 bases, with 5 bases sitting between them. There are 11 residues in the CDR3. The CDR3 DNA is TGTGCCAGCAGGGACCCCTACGAGCAGTACTTC. Translated: CASRDPYEQYF.

Many counts were recorded for this clonotype. The chain couples TRBV20-1 to TRBJ2-1; perhaps D is TRBD1 or TRBD2 (5 bases each). V lost 4 bases and J lost 6, with 16 bases in between. Germline assignment: CDR1 DFQATT and CDR2 SNEGSKA (reference sequence). The CDR3 loop spans 14 amino acids. The chain's CDR3 is CSAKGTEDTNEQFF. The DNA for the CDR3 is TGCAGTGCTAAGGGGACGGAGGATACCAATGAGCAGTTCTTC.

This clonotype has at least ten counts. The chain employs TRBV25-1 and TRBJ1-4; possibly TRBD1 for D (6 bases). The CDR3 runs to 14 residues. V shed 1 base and J shed 10 bases, with 13 bases lying between them. The germline V gene has CDR1 MGHDK and CDR2 SYGVNS. The CDR3 coding sequence is TGTGCCAGCAGTGAATTGGGGGCGACCGGAAAACTGTTTTTT. It is translated as CASSELGATGKLFF. The full variable domain, its missing parts supplied by reference TRBV25-1 and TRBJ1-4, is EADIYQTPRYLVIGTGKKITLECSQTMGHDKMYWYQQDPGMELHLIHYSYGVNSTEKGDLSSESTVSRIRTEHFPLTLESARPSHTSQYLCASSELGATGKLFFGSGTQLSVL.

The rearrangement uses TRBV29-1 and TRBJ2-7, with D unresolved. Germline V lookup: CDR1 SQVTM, CDR2 ANQGSEA. The CDR3 is made up of 11 amino acids. The V gene lost 3 bases and the J gene lost 2 bases, with 5 bases spanning the gap. In nucleotides, the CDR3 is TGCAGCGTTGAGAGACCCTACGAGCAGTACTTC. Translated, it gives CSVERPYEQYF.

In its sample, this clonotype was seen many times. V gene TRBV5-1 combines with J gene TRBJ2-3; 9 positions match TRBD2. This CDR3 is 15 amino acids long. V gave up 5 bases and J gave up 2 bases; unmatched junction bases: 6. Germline lookup yields CDR1 SGHRS and CDR2 YFSETQ. The CDR3 region is CASSSEREDTDTQYF. For the CDR3, the DNA is TGCGCCAGCAGTTCCGAGCGGGAGGACACAGATACGCAGTATTTT.

The chain uses TRBV18 and TRBJ2-7; the D gene is possibly TRBD1 (5 bases). V was pared by 3 bases and J by 5 bases, with 17 bases between. CDR3 length equals 15 residues. Germline CDR1 is KGHSH and CDR2 is LQKENI. CDR3 loop: CASSPEWTNTDEQYF. CDR3 DNA: TGTGCCAGCTCACCTGAGTGGACAAATACGGACGAGCAGTACTTC.

At least ten counts were recorded for this clonotype. The rearrangement joins TRBV20-1 to TRBJ1-1; 9 positions agree with TRBD1. This CDR3 contains 14 residues. CDR1 is DFQATT, CDR2 SNEGSKA, per germline (reference sequence). With V trimmed by 3 bases and J by 4 bases, 6 bases remained unmatched. The CDR3 region has the DNA TGCAGTGCTAGCCGACAGGGGGTTGGCACTGAAGCTTTCTTT. It specifies CSASRQGVGTEAFF.

There are many counts of this clonotype. This chain joins TRBV12-3 or TRBV12-4 and TRBJ1-1; 8 bases fit TRBD1. The CDR3 runs 15 residues. Unmatched junction bases numbered 7, after V lost 3 bases and J lost 4 bases. CDR3 nucleotides: TGTGCCAGCAGTTTCGGGAACAGGGGGACCACTGAAGCTTTCTTT. Amino acid sequence: CASSFGNRGTTEAFF.

The V and J genes are TRBV24-1 and TRBJ2-1; D ambiguous. The CDR3 consists of 16 residues. Trimming took off 0 bases at V and 5 bases at J, with 13 bases between the two ends. Per germline, CDR1 KGHDR and CDR2 SFDVKD. CDR3 bases: TGTGCCACCAGTGATTTGGGGTTCGGCCACGACAATGAGCAGTTCTTC. Its protein is CATSDLGFGHDNEQFF.

This clonotype was seen more than once but under ten times. This sequence joins TRBV5-4 and TRBJ2-1; D remains unclear. Trimming removed 4 bases at V and 5 bases at J, with 10 bases between. Germline V gives CDR1 SGHNT, CDR2 YYREEE (reference sequence). This CDR3 has 13 amino acids. DNA for the CDR3: TGTGCCAGCAGCCCTACTTTCAACAATGAGCAGTTCTTC. Translating gives CASSPTFNNEQFF.

This clonotype was observed many times. The chain has TRBV20-1 and TRBJ1-2; D possibly corresponds to TRBD1 (5 bases). CDR1 is DFQATT, CDR2 SNEGSKA, per germline (reference sequence). CDR3 size: 13 residues. The V end was cut by 2 bases, the J end by 0 bases, with 7 bases between. The CDR3 reads CSARTTANYGYTF. The CDR3 DNA follows: TGCAGTGCTAGAACGACAGCTAACTATGGCTACACCTTC.

This clonotype has just a few counts. The gene calls are TRBV11-2 and TRBJ2-7; possibly TRBD1 or TRBD2 for D (5 bases each). CDR1 and CDR2 from the germline V gene are SGHAT and FQNNGV. V gave up 5 bases and J gave up 3 bases, with 14 bases separating them. The CDR3 loop spans 14 amino acids. The CDR3 sequence is CASSQNGDHYEQYF. The DNA of the CDR3 is TGTGCCAGCAGCCAGAATGGGGACCACTACGAGCAGTACTTC.

This clonotype was seen many times. The rearrangement links TRBV25-1 to TRBJ1-2; D unresolved. This CDR3 is built from 12 residues. Germline assignment: CDR1 MGHDK and CDR2 SYGVNS. The ends were cut back, 4 bases at V and 6 bases at J, with 9 bases in the middle. The CDR3 reads CASSVGANGYTF. The CDR3 nucleotides read TGTGCCAGCAGTGTTGGAGCAAATGGCTACACCTTC.

The V gene is TRBV20-1, the J gene TRBJ2-5; 9 bases match TRBD2. The CDR3 loop spans 16 amino acids. Germline V CDR1 and CDR2: DFQATT, SNEGSKA (reference sequence). Written as DNA, the CDR3 is TGCTGCGCTAGCTCCTTGCTAGCGGGGTACCAAGAGACCCAGTACTTC. It specifies CCASSLLAGYQETQYF.

This clonotype was recorded many times. The CDR3 region has the DNA TGTGCCAGCAGCGTAGCGGAGCTAGCGGGGCTGGGCACAGATACGCAGTATTTT. This codes for CASSVAELAGLGTDTQYF. The chain employs TRBV9 and TRBJ2-3, with TRBD2 matching 9 bases. Germline-derived CDR1 and CDR2 are SGDLS and YYNGEE. This CDR3 has 18 residues. The ends lost 0 bases at V and 1 base at J; junction bases unmatched: 9.

V and J are TRBV20-1 and TRBJ2-1; 11 bases are shared with TRBD2. Trimming took 1 base from V and 7 from J; bases not matched to a gene: 6. The CDR3 totals 15 residues. CDR1 is DFQATT and CDR2 is SNEGSKA in the germline V gene (reference sequence). The CDR3 protein is CSARGRTSGSNEQFF. CDR3 bases: TGCAGTGCTAGAGGTCGCACTAGCGGGAGTAATGAGCAGTTCTTC.